This T cell receptor (beta chain) was captured by sequencing in a study of OX40 agonist ivuxolimab in advanced cancers. Turning to the overall study: Ivuxolimab, which targeted the costimulatory receptor OX40 (CD134), was an agonistic, fully human IgG2 monoclonal antibody. The paper reports the monotherapy dose-escalation portion (N of about 51 patients) of the phase I ivuxolimab trial. In the dose-escalation cohort, 82.7% of patients were male, and the mean age was approximately 60 years, with a range of about 23 to 85. Among the 50 to 55 dose-escalation patients, approximately 20 had hepatocellular carcinoma, roughly 15 melanoma, 9 renal cell carcinoma and 9 head and neck cancer. Prior anti-PD-1, anti-PD-L1 or anti-CTLA-4 therapy was permitted, and 40% to 50% of dose-escalation patients had received checkpoint inhibitors. Peripheral TCRbeta sequencing was intended to test whether TCR sequence diversity was altered and clonal T-cell expansion was caused by ivuxolimab. Partial responses were achieved by three dose-escalation patients, of whom one had hepatocellular carcinoma and two had cutaneous melanoma. Intravenous ivuxolimab was administered to patients every 2 weeks at six dose levels: 0.01, 0.1, 0.3, 1.5, 3 and 10 mg/kg.

About this clone: No cognate antigen has been identified for it. Per-nucleotide qualities are absent, and no much larger clonotype sits a single base away.

The trial excluded patients who had a history of autoimmune disease or who were on systemic immunosuppression. Peripheral blood for TCR sequencing was collected from all dose cohorts at baseline, on cycle 4 day 1, and on cycle 7 day 1. The samples were drawn from a first-in-human, open-label, multicenter phase I dose-escalation trial of ivuxolimab. The trial enrolled adults with locally advanced or metastatic head and neck squamous cell, hepatocellular, melanoma or renal cell carcinoma. Before TCR sequencing, CD4+ and CD8+ T cells were separately sorted from peripheral blood. Results and caveats for the whole study, not just this receptor: The antigen specificity of the peripheral T cells that underwent clonal expansion was not determined. After ivuxolimab, expanded clones were on average more numerous among CD8+ T cells than among CD4+ T cells. At doses from 0.1 to 3.0 mg/kg, clonal expansion was seen in both CD4+ and CD8+ blood T cells between baseline and week 6. Low levels of normalized T-cell clonal expansion were also seen in some nonresponding patients. Partial responders in the 0.1-3.0 mg/kg groups had among the lowest normalized peripheral clonal expansion, especially among CD8+ T cells.

For sequencing of the TCRbeta CDR3 region, genomic DNA was extracted from the sorted cells. TCRbeta CDR3 regions were sequenced using the immunoSEQ Assay. This is the immuneACCESS table as TCRdb keeps it, with only in-frame sequences that have V and J called. A part of the clones is gone; compared with another copy, unresolved V genes explain less than half, and the rest is unexplained. This sample gives tens of thousands of clones in total; 82% of them show up just once. About a tenth of the sample is in the top ten clones. The CDR3 sequence holds 14 residues, the cysteine and phenylalanine included. The only DNA kept is the CDR3, 42 bases in frame from the first base. Here V drops 4 bases and J drops 11 bases, and the junction holds 13 bases not matched to any gene. From a lookup of the germline V gene, CDR1 and CDR2 are SGHVS and FQNEAQ.

Sequencing was performed on CD4+ or CD8+ T cells sorted from blood, taken in a trial of the OX40 agonist ivuxolimab. This sequence originates from an adult with an advanced solid tumor such as melanoma, head and neck, liver or kidney cancer. Recombination connected TRBV7-8 to TRBJ1-1, with 7 bases aligning to TRBD1. The CDR3 sequence is CASSSPGQQSTAFF. The nucleotides read TGTGCCAGCAGCTCCCCGGGACAGCAAAGTACGGCTTTCTTT.